Following are 19 T cell receptor beta chains from one sample sequenced in a study of a mutant IDH1 vaccine in newly diagnosed glioma. Sequencing used immunoSEQ multiplex PCR; TCRdb keeps in-frame clones, though not all of them. Among some 44,000 clones listed, 75% to 85% were seen once. Time point described: week 35, safety follow-up. The study gave 300 ug of mutant IDH1 20-mer peptide per vaccine dose, with topical imiquimod. Their antigen targets remain unknown. The sample here was PBMCs, taken from a glioma patient whose treatment included an IDH1 peptide vaccine. These TCRs come from a woman aged 45-65 years with glioma.

The CDR3 sequence is CASSLATAPPNLMNTEAFF. The CDR3 nucleotides read TGTGCCAGCAGCTTAGCCACAGCGCCACCGAACCTAATGAACACTGAAGCTTTCTTT. This chain uses TRBV7-2 with TRBJ1-1; D remains ambiguous. This CDR3 is 19 amino acids long. V was pared by 0 bases and J by 0 bases, with 20 bases between. CDR1 and CDR2 from the germline V gene are SGHTA and FQGNSA.

The chain is built from TRBV9 and TRBJ1-4; D is possibly TRBD1 (5 bases). This CDR3 contains 16 residues. Germline assignment: CDR1 SGDLS and CDR2 YYNGEE. Trimming removed 4 bases from V and 5 bases from J, with 18 bases in between. The CDR3 sequence: CASSISAGSLNEKLFF. CDR3 DNA sequence: TGTGCCAGCAGCATCTCGGCAGGGAGTTTGAATGAAAAACTGTTTTTT. The full variable domain, its missing parts supplied by reference TRBV9 and TRBJ1-4, is DSGVTQTPKHLITATGQRVTLRCSPRSGDLSVYWYQQSLDQGLQFLIQYYNGEERAKGNILERFSAQQFPDLHSELNLSSLELGDSALYFCASSISAGSLNEKLFFGSGTQLSVL.

This chain uses TRBV4-3 with TRBJ2-7, with 7 bases aligning to TRBD1. The CDR3 covers 14 residues. Germline loops: CDR1 LGHNA, CDR2 YSLEER. V trimming: 1 base; J trimming: 0 bases; junction bases outside the gene matches: 0. CDR3 in DNA: TGCGCCAGCAGCCAAGCAGGGGGCTCCTACGAGCAGTACTTC. Its protein product is CASSQAGGSYEQYF.

The V gene is TRBV11-2, the J gene TRBJ2-5; no clear D. CDR1 is SGHAT, CDR2 FQNNGV, per germline. The CDR3 is 12 amino acids. Trimming removed 2 bases from V and 2 bases from J, with 3 bases in between. The CDR3 here is CASSLQQETQYF. In DNA, the CDR3 is TGTGCCAGCAGCTTACAACAAGAGACCCAGTACTTC.

This sequence joins TRBV6-6 and TRBJ2-2; D is perhaps TRBD1 or TRBD2 (5 bases each). Germline values: CDR1 MNHNY, CDR2 SVGAGI (reference sequence). V gave up 6 bases and J gave up 4 bases, with 12 bases separating them. This CDR3 comprises 14 residues. For the CDR3, the DNA is TGTGCCAGCAGACCCGGGACGTCCACCGGGGAGCTGTTTTTT. Its translation: CASRPGTSTGELFF.

The rearrangement uses TRBV30 and TRBJ2-3; D is unresolved. Germline V gives CDR1 GTSNPN, CDR2 SVGIG (reference sequence). V was clipped by 0 bases and J by 0 bases, with 10 bases between them. CDR3 length equals 15 residues. CDR3: CAWSVPLPSTDTQYF. The CDR3 DNA reads as TGTGCCTGGAGTGTCCCGTTACCAAGCACAGATACGCAGTATTTT.

The CDR3 spells CAWNWGQGSAEAFF. The DNA of the CDR3 is TGTGCCTGGAATTGGGGACAGGGTTCGGCTGAAGCTTTCTTT. The rearrangement uses TRBV30 and TRBJ1-1, with TRBD1 matching over 9 bases. Losses at the gene ends were 4 bases for V and 6 bases for J; bases not matched to a gene: 9. In germline, CDR1 is GTSNPN, CDR2 SVGIG (reference sequence). The CDR3 covers 14 residues.

A single count supports this clone. The CDR3 protein is CASSLTGGEGAFF. Here the CDR3 DNA reads TGTGCCAGCAGTTTAACGGGGGGCGAAGGAGCTTTCTTT. The genes are TRBV27 and TRBJ1-1, with D perhaps TRBD1 (6 bases). This CDR3 has 13 amino acids. Germline V gene lookup returns CDR1 MNHEY and CDR2 SMNVEV (reference sequence). V was pared by 2 bases and J by 10 bases, with 14 bases between.

This clone has a single count. V gene TRBV19 combines with J gene TRBJ1-6, with D hard to call. The CDR3 is 14 residues long. Germline CDR1 LNHDA, CDR2 SQIVND (reference sequence). The V end was cut by 3 bases, the J end by 10 bases, with 13 bases between. CDR3 nucleotides: TGTGCCAGTAGTATCGGCACCCGGCAATCACCCCTCCACTTT. It encodes CASSIGTRQSPLHF. The whole variable domain, filled in from reference TRBV19 and TRBJ1-6, reads DGGITQSPKYLFRKEGQNVTLSCEQNLNHDAMYWYRQDPGQGLRLIYYSQIVNDFQKGDIAEGYSVSREKKESFPLTVTSAQKNPTAFYLCASSIGTRQSPLHFGNGTRLTVT.

The rearrangement uses TRBV7-2 and TRBJ1-1; D gene unclear. The CDR3 length is 16 residues. Germline V gives CDR1 SGHTA, CDR2 FQGNSA. The ends were cut back, 8 bases at V and 1 base at J, with 20 bases in the middle. The CDR3 coding sequence is TGTGCCAGCGGACTGGACGGGAGTGTTCGGAACACTGAAGCTTTCTTT. This encodes CASGLDGSVRNTEAFF.

V usage is TRBV7-2 and J usage is TRBJ2-7; possibly TRBD2 for D (6 bases). The CDR3 is 14 amino acids. Trimming took 3 bases from V and 4 from J, leaving 13 bases between them. The V gene's germline CDR1 is SGHTA and CDR2 FQGNSA. CDR3: CASSFGGRRYEQYF. The DNA of the CDR3 is TGTGCCAGCAGCTTTGGGGGGAGGAGGTACGAGCAGTACTTC.

This chain uses TRBV9 with TRBJ1-6; D gene uncertain. The CDR3 has 17 amino acids. V was shortened by 0 bases and J by 0 bases, with 10 bases between the two germline ends. Germline V gives CDR1 SGDLS, CDR2 YYNGEE. The CDR3 spells CASSVGSQSSYNSPLHF. DNA of the CDR3: TGTGCCAGCAGCGTAGGAAGTCAGAGCTCCTATAATTCACCCCTCCACTTT.

This clone appeared a few times. The rearrangement joins TRBV6-5 to TRBJ1-1, with D tentatively TRBD1 (5 bases). The CDR3 extends over 13 amino acids. Per the germline V gene, CDR1 is MNHEY and CDR2 is SVGAGI. V was cut by 0 bases and J by 10 bases, with 12 bases left in between. This CDR3 is CASSYSAREGAFF. CDR3 sequence (DNA): TGTGCCAGCAGTTACTCGGCCAGGGAGGGAGCTTTCTTT.

The rearrangement joins TRBV5-5 to TRBJ2-7, with D perhaps TRBD1 (5 bases). Germline V gene lookup returns CDR1 SGHKS and CDR2 YYEKEE (reference sequence). V was shortened by 2 bases and J by 3 bases, with 6 bases between the two germline ends. This CDR3 spans 12 amino acids. CDR3 amino acids: CASSFTGYEQYF. The CDR3, as DNA: TGTGCCAGCAGCTTTACAGGCTACGAGCAGTACTTC.

The chain uses TRBV12-5 and TRBJ1-2, with D unclear. The V end was cut by 7 bases, the J end by 3 bases, with 24 bases between. The CDR3 loop spans 17 amino acids. CDR1 LGHNT and CDR2 FRNRAP come from the germline V gene. The CDR3 loop is CASDAVSRAGWDYGYTF. CDR3 sequence (DNA): TGTGCTAGTGACGCAGTATCGAGGGCGGGTTGGGACTATGGCTACACCTTC.

With respect to this clone: At one end the junction does not follow the germline gene, possibly because of a read error. This chain uses TRBV30 with TRBJ1-1; D is undetermined. The CDR3 runs 15 residues. Per the germline V gene, CDR1 is GTSNPN and CDR2 is SVGIG (reference sequence). As DNA, the CDR3 is TGTGCCTGGAGTGTACGCGGGGTGTTGAGTCGATTAAAGGTGTTT. Encoded protein: CAWSVRGVLSRLKVF.

The rearrangement links TRBV7-2 to TRBJ1-1; TRBD1 aligns across 10 bases. V dropped 0 bases and J dropped 1; count of bases not matched to a gene: 8. This CDR3 spans 18 amino acids. The germline CDR1 and CDR2 sequences are SGHTA and FQGNSA. The CDR3 is CASSLADRGRRGNTEAFF. The CDR3 bases are TGTGCCAGCAGCTTAGCAGACAGGGGGCGAAGAGGGAACACTGAAGCTTTCTTT.

This chain connects TRBV2 to TRBJ1-2, with TRBD1 matching over 7 bases. The CDR3 consists of 13 residues. In germline, CDR1 is SNHLY, CDR2 FYNNEI. J was trimmed by 7 bases and V by 6 bases; bases with no gene match: 8. CDR3 region: CASSSDRVSGYTF. Written as DNA, the CDR3 is TGTGCCAGCAGCTCCGACAGGGTATCTGGCTACACCTTC.

The chain joins TRBV6-1 to TRBJ2-7, with D unresolved. Between the trimmed V and J ends, which lost 6 bases and 2 bases, there was a span of 5 bases. The CDR3 length is 11 residues. Germline-derived CDR1 and CDR2 are MNHNS and SASEGT. As DNA, the CDR3 is TGTGCCAGCAGCTTTACCTACGAGCAGTACTTC. Translated: CASSFTYEQYF.